This TCR beta chain was profiled in a study of Graves' ophthalmopathy and Graves' hyperthyroidism. The table lists this clonotype with many counts. The antigen is undetermined. It was on clinical symptoms, serum thyroxine, TRAb, thyroid ultrasound and orbital computed tomography that diagnosis relied. Germline V CDR1 and CDR2: LNHNV, YYDKDF (reference sequence). With 2 bases clipped from V and 16 bases from J, the junction kept 18 bases outside the gene matches. This CDR3 contains 17 residues. Study-wide results and caveats: Detection in blood was also observed for most expanded thyroid clonotypes above 0.001 frequency.

RNA transcripts were the source from which TCR beta CDR3 regions were amplified. The first-round RT-PCR employed HTBI primers together with the Qiagen OneStep RT-PCR kit. A multiplex PCR was then performed as the second round. TCRdb called the multiplex PCR reads again in MiXCR, with one record for every CDR3 protein. The table records over a million distinct CDR3 sequences, 36% of them present only once. Sequencing used peripheral blood or thyroid tissue (not recorded which). This clonotype was obtained from an adult man with Graves' hyperthyroidism. The chain recombines TRBV15 with TRBJ1-6, with TRBD1 matching over 9 bases. CDR3 sequence (DNA): TGTGCCACCAGCAGAAACCCGGGACAGGGCATCGGGAGAGATCTCCACTTT. Amino acids: CATSRNPGQGIGRDLHF.